Listed here are 4 T cell receptor beta chains from one sample, sequenced in a study of T cell repertoires in cytomegalovirus infection (dated by TCRdb to between 2018 and 2021). Their cognate antigens are unknown. TCRdb names Illumina HiSeq 1500 as the instrument used. Clones were called with MiXCR by TCRdb after fastp trimmed the public reads at Q25, and only in-frame beta chains were retained. CDR3 protein duplicates are merged, each entry listing the most common genes and DNA. Counted in this sample were fewer than 650,000 distinct CDR3 sequences; over 35% of them appeared once. The ten largest clones capture 48% of the sample. The treatment or condition label corresponds to: in vitro stimulation with specific CMV peptide epitopes to enrich CMV-specific T cells. Sequencing was performed on cultured PBMCs, taken from culture after CMV antigen stimulation. The receptors shown here come from a human donor in good health (CMV status not recorded). Some clones in this sample may be carry-over from other donors' samples.

Written as DNA, the CDR3 is TGTGCCAGCAGCTCCCTGGACAGGGGAGATGAGCAGTACTTC. Encoded protein: CASSSLDRGDEQYF. The chain joins TRBV7-6 to TRBJ2-7, with 9 nucleotides matching TRBD1. The germline V gene has CDR1 SGHVS and CDR2 FNYEAQ. The CDR3 has 14 residues. The junction had 8 bases not matched to a gene; V was cut back by 4 bases and J by 7 bases. Full variable domain (rest looked up from reference TRBV7-6 and TRBJ2-7): GAGVSQSPRYKVTKRGQDVALRCDPISGHVSLYWYRQALGQGPEFLTYFNYEAQQDKSGLPNDRFSAERPEGSISTLTIQRTEQRDSAMYRCASSSLDRGDEQYFGPGTRLTVT.

This clonotype has only a few counts. This chain links TRBV7-9 with TRBJ2-1, with D possibly TRBD1 on 6 matching bases. This CDR3 is 16 amino acids long. Trimming shortened V by 5 bases and J by 8 bases, and 22 bases separated the two germline ends. Germline-derived CDR1 and CDR2 are SEHNR and FQNEAQ (reference sequence). The CDR3 reads CASSPPGLGAQDEQFF. DNA for the CDR3: TGTGCCAGCAGCCCTCCCGGACTGGGGGCGCAAGATGAGCAGTTCTTC.

This clonotype was seen a handful of times. The chain uses TRBV7-2 and TRBJ2-2; TRBD1 might be the D (6 bases). The CDR3 contains 17 residues. In germline, CDR1 is SGHTA, CDR2 FQGNSA. V was clipped by 2 bases and J by 6 bases, with 19 bases between them. The CDR3 region is CASSLSYLRGSPGELFF. The DNA of the CDR3 is TGTGCCAGCAGCTTAAGTTATTTGAGGGGGTCCCCCGGGGAGCTGTTTTTT.

This clonotype was counted a few times. The chain links TRBV19 to TRBJ2-7; perhaps TRBD2 as D (6 bases). The CDR3 is 15 residues long. Germline CDR1 and CDR2: LNHDA and SQIVND (reference sequence). The V gene lost 2 bases and the J gene lost 5 bases, with 16 bases spanning the gap. The CDR3 nucleotides are TGTGCCAGTAGTATATGGTCCGGGGGAGAGGACGAGCAGTACTTC. Its translation: CASSIWSGGEDEQYF.